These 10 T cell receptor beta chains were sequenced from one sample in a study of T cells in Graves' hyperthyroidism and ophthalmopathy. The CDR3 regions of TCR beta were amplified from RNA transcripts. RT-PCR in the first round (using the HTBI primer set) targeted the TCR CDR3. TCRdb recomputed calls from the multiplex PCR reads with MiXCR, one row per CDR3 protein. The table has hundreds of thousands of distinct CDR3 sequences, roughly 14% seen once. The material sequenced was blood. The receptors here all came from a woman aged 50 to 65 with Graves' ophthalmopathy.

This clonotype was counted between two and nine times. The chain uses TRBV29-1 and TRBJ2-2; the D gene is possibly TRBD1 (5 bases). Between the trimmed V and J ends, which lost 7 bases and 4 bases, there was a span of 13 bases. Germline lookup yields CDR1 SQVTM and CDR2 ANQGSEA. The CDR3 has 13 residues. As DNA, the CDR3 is TGCAGCGCCGCTGGACACCCCACCGGGGAGCTGTTTTTT. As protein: CSAAGHPTGELFF.

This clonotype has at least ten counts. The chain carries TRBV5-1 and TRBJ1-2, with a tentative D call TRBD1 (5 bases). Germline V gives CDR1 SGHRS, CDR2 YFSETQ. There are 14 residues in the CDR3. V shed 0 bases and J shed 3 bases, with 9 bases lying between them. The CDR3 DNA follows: TGCGCCAGCAGCTTGGTTGGGACGGACTATGGCTACACCTTC. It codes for CASSLVGTDYGYTF.

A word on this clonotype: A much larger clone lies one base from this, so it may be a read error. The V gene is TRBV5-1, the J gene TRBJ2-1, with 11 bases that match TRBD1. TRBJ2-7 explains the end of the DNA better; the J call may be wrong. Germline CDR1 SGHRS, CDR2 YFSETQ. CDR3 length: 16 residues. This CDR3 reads CTSSSANSGTGGEQYF. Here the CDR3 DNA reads TGCACCAGCAGCTCAGCGAATAGCGGGACAGGGGGCGAGCAGTACTTC.

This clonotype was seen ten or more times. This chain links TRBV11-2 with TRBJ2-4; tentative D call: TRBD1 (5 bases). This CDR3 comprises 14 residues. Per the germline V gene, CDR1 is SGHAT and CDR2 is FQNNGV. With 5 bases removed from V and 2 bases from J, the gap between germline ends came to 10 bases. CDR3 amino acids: CASSPDSSKNIQYF. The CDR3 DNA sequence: TGTGCCAGCAGCCCCGACAGCTCCAAAAACATTCAGTACTTC.

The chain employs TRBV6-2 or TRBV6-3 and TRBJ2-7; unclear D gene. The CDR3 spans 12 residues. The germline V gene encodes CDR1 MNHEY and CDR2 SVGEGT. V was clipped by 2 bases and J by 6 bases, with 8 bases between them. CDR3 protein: CASSYPPPEQYF. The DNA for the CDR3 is TGTGCCAGCAGTTACCCCCCTCCCGAGCAGTACTTC.

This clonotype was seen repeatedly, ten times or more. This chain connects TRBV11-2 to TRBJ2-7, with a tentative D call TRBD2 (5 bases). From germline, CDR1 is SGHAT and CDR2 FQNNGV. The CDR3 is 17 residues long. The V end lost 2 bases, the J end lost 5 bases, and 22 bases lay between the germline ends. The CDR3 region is CASSLRRQVVTFDEQYF. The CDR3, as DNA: TGTGCCAGCAGCTTAAGGAGGCAGGTGGTTACCTTCGACGAGCAGTACTTC.

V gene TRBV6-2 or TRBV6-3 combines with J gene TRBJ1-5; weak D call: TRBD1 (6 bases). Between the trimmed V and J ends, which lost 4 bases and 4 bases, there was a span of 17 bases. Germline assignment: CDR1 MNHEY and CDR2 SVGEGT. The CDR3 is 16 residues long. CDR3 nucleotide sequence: TGTGCCAGCAGTTCCCCGGGGGGCAGGGTAAATCAGCCCCAGCATTTT. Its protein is CASSSPGGRVNQPQHF.

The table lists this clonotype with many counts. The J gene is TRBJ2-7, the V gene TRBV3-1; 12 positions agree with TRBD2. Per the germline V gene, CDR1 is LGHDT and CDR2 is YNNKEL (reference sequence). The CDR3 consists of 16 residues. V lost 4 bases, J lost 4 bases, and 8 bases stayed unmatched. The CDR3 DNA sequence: TGTGCCAGCAGCCCTTGGACTAGCGGGGTATTATACGAGCAGTACTTC. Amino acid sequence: CASSPWTSGVLYEQYF.

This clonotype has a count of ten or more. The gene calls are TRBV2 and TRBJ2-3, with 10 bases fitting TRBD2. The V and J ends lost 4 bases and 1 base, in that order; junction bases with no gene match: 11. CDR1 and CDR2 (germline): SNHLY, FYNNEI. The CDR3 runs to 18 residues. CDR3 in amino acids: CASSGEGLAPGGTDTQYF. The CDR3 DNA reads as TGTGCCAGCAGTGGTGAGGGACTAGCGCCGGGGGGCACAGATACGCAGTATTTT.

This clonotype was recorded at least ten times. As DNA, the CDR3 is TGTGCCAGCAGCTCAGGGGCCGGGTTGCAAGAGACCCAGTACTTC. Translated: CASSSGAGLQETQYF. The chain has TRBV7-8 and TRBJ2-5; weak D call: TRBD1 (6 bases). Trimming stripped 4 bases from V and 2 bases from J, with 14 bases between. The CDR3 extends over 15 amino acids. CDR1 and CDR2 from the germline V gene are SGHVS and FQNEAQ. Using reference TRBV7-8 and TRBJ2-5 for the parts outside the CDR3, the full variable domain is GAGVSQSPRYKVAKRGQDVALRCDPISGHVSLFWYQQALGQGPEFLTYFQNEAQLDKSGLPSDRFFAERPEGSVSTLKIQRTQQEDSAVYLCASSSGAGLQETQYFGPGTRLLVL.